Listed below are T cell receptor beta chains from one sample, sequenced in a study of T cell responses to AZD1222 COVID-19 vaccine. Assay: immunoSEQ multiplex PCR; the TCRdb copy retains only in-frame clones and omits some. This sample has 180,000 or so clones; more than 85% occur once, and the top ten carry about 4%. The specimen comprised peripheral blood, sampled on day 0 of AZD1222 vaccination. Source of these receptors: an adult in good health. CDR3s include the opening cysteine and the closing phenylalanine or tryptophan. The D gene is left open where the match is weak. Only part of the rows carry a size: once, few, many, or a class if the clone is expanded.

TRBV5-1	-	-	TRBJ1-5	TGCGCCAGCAGCTTTGGCAAAAATCAGCCCCAGCATTTT	CASSFGKNQPQHF
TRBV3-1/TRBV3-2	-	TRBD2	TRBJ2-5	TGTGCCAGCAGTCGTAGCGGGAGCGGAGAGACCCAGTACTTC	CASSRSGSGETQYF
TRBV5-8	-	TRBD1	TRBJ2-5	TGTGCCAGCAGAGCCCGGGACAGGAGGGAGACCCAGTACTTC	CASRARDRRETQYF
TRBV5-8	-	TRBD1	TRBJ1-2	TGTGCCAGCAGCTTTACAGGGGGCAGTAACTATGGCTACACCTTC	CASSFTGGSNYGYTF
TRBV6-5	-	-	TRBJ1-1	TGTGCCAGCAGTCTCCGGGACTGGGATACTGAAGCTTTCTTT	CASSLRDWDTEAFF
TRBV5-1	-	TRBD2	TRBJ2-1	TGCGCCAGCAGCTCCGCGGGACTAGCGGGGGTTGGGAATGAGCAGTTCTTC	CASSSAGLAGVGNEQFF
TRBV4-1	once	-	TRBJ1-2	TGCGCCAGCACCCCGACAGGAAACTATGGCTACACCTTC	CASTPTGNYGYTF
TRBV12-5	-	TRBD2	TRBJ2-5	TGTGCTAGTGGTCTTCCCGGAGGGCTAGCGGGAGGAGAGACCCAGTACTTC	CASGLPGGLAGGETQYF
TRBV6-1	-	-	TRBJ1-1	TGTGCCAGCAGTGAATCGGACAGCTGGGGGACTGAAGCTTTCTTT	CASSESDSWGTEAFF
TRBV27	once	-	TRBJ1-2	TGTGCCAGCAGTTTATCAGCTAACTATGGCTACACCTTC	CASSLSANYGYTF
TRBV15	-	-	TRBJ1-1	TGTGCCACCAGCCCAGGCAGTGCTGGTGTGCGAGCTTTCTTT	CATSPGSAGVRAFF
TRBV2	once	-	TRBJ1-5	TGTGCCAGCGGGGGGGGGCGACAGATTAGCAATCAGCCCCAGCATTTT	CASGGGRQISNQPQHF
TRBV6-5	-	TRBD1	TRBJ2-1	TGTGCCAGCAGTACCCGACAGGGGATAGACAATGAGCAGTTCTTC	CASSTRQGIDNEQFF
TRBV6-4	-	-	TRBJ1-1	TGTGCCAGCAGTGAAGTCGGGATACCCACTGAAGCTTTCTTT	CASSEVGIPTEAFF
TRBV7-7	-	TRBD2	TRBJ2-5	TGTGCCAGCAGCTCGAGCGGGGGGGTGACCCAGTACTTC	CASSSSGGVTQYF
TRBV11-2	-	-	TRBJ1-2	TGTGCCAGCAGCTTAGAGGGCGAAATGGGGGGTCGGGGCTACACCTTC	CASSLEGEMGGRGYTF
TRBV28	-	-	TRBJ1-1	TGTGCCAGCAGTTCCGGACAGTTGAACACTGAAGCTTTCTTT	CASSSGQLNTEAFF
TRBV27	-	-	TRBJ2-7	TGTGCCAGCAGTAGGGGGTATCCCTACGAGCAGTACTTC	CASSRGYPYEQYF
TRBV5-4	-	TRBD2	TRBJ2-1	TGTGCCAGCAGCATCGGACTAGCGGAGTACAATGAGCAGTTCTTC	CASSIGLAEYNEQFF
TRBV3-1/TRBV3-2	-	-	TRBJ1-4	TGTGCCAGCAGCCAACGGGAATTCGGAAAACTGTTTTTT	CASSQREFGKLFF
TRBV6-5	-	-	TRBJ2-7	TGTGCCAGCAGTACAGGCCTCAGGGAGCAGTACTTC	CASSTGLREQYF
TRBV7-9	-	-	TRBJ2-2	TGTGCCATTATGACCGGGACGGCCGGGGAGCTGTTTTTT	CAIMTGTAGELFF
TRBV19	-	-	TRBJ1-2	TGTGCCAGTAGTCCTCCTGCCCGGGGGCTGGGCGGGGGCTACACCTTC	CASSPPARGLGGGYTF
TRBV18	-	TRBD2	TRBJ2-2	TGTGCCAGCTCACCAATGACTAGCGGAAACACCGGGGAGCTGTTTTTT	CASSPMTSGNTGELFF
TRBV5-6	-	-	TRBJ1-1	TGTGCCAGCAGCTTGTATAACAGATTTAACGTTGAAGCTTTCTTT	CASSLYNRFNVEAFF